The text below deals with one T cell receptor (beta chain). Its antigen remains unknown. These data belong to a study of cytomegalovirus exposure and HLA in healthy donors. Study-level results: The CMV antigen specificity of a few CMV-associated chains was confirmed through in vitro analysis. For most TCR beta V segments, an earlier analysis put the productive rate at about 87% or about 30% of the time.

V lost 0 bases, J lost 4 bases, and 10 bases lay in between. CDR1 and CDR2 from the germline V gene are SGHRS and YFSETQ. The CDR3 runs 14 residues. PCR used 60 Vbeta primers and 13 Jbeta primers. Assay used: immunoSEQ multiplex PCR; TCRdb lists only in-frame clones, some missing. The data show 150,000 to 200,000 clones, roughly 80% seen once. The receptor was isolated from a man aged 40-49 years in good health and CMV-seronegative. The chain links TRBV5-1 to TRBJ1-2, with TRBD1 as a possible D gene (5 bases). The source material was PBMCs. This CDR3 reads CASSLVGGSYGYTF. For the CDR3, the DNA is TGCGCCAGCAGCTTGGTGGGGGGGAGCTATGGCTACACCTTC.